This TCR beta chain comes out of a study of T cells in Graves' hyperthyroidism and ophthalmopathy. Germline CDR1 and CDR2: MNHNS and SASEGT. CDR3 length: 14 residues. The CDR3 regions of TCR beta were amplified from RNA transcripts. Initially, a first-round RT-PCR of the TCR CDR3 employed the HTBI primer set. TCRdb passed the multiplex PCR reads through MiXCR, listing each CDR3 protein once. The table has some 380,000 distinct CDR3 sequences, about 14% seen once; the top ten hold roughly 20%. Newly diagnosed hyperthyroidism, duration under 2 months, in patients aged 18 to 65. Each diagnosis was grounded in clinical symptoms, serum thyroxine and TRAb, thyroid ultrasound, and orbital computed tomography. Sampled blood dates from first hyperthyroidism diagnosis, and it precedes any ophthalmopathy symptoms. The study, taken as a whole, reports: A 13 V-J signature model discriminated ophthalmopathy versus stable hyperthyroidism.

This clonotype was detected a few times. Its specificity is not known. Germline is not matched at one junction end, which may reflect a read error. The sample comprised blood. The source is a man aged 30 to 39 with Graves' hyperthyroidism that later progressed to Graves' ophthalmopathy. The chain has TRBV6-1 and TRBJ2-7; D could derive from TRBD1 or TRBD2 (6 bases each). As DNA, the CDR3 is TGTGCCAGCAGTGAAACGGGGGAGAGGGGGGCCCTCTCCTTC. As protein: CASSETGERGALSF.